This entry describes one T cell receptor beta chain. Antigen specificity is unknown. Its ends do not fully match the called genes, so a read error is possible. The primer mix had 60 Vbeta and 13 Jbeta primers. TCRdb's table, derived via immunoSEQ multiplex PCR, lists solely in-frame clones and lacks some. The data hold 120,000 or so clones, with 75% to 85% observed a single time. Germline V gives CDR1 SSHAT, CDR2 FNYEAQ (reference sequence). The CDR3 is 15 amino acids. The data originate from a study of cytomegalovirus exposure and HLA in healthy donors. Broader study findings: 87-base-pair reads could not separate some V segments, including TRBV6-2 and TRBV6-3. For most TCR beta V segments, an earlier analysis put the productive rate at about 87% or about 30% of the time.

The specimen sequenced was PBMCs. This clonotype was obtained from a man in his forties in good health and CMV-seronegative. The chain couples TRBV7-7 to TRBJ2-1, with 9 bases that match TRBD1. Written as DNA, the CDR3 is TGTGCTAGCAGCTTAAGGACAGGGGATATAGATGAGCAGTTCTTC. It translates to CASSLRTGDIDEQFF.